A single sample gave rise to the 6 T cell receptor beta chains below, sequenced in a study of T cell responses to AZD1222 COVID-19 vaccine. Method: immunoSEQ multiplex PCR; TCRdb's copy keeps in-frame clones and lacks some. The sample lists tens of thousands of clones; about 85% were seen once. The specimen was peripheral blood, collected on day 0 of AZD1222 vaccination. These receptors were obtained from an adult in good health.

This clone has a handful of counts. The chain uses TRBV7-2 and TRBJ2-7; tentatively, D is TRBD1 (6 bases). Trimming cost V 5 bases and J 2 bases, with 16 bases left between them. Germline values: CDR1 SGHTA, CDR2 FQGNSA. This CDR3 has 15 residues. CDR3 coding DNA: TGTGCCAGCAGCGGGACCTCACAGGGCCCCTACGAGCAGTACTTC. This translates into CASSGTSQGPYEQYF.

The chain links TRBV19 to TRBJ1-5; 10 bases agree with TRBD1. Germline values: CDR1 LNHDA, CDR2 SQIVND (reference sequence). The CDR3 is 13 amino acids. V shed 5 bases, J shed 5 bases, and the junction held 0 bases outside the gene matches. The DNA for the CDR3 is TGTGCCAGTAGTGACAGGGGGCATCAGCCCCAGCATTTT. Its protein is CASSDRGHQPQHF.

The gene calls are TRBV6-5 and TRBJ1-2; the match to TRBD1 covers 9 bases. The CDR3 covers 13 residues. V lost 5 bases and J lost 4; bases outside the gene matches: 2. CDR1 is MNHEY, CDR2 SVGAGI, per germline. CDR3 loop: CASSTTGGYGYTF. Written as DNA, the CDR3 is TGTGCCAGCAGTACGACAGGGGGCTATGGCTACACCTTC.

V gene TRBV3-1 (or the pseudogene TRBV3-2) combines with J gene TRBJ2-6; D ambiguous. Germline V gives CDR1 LGHDT, CDR2 YNNKEL (reference sequence). CDR3 length equals 18 residues. Deletions cut 4 bases from V and 0 bases from J, with 16 bases between. The CDR3 coding sequence is TGTGCCAGCAGCCCGCAAGTCCCTTCTCTCTCTGGGGCCAACGTCCTGACTTTC. This codes for CASSPQVPSLSGANVLTF.

J is TRBJ2-1 and V is TRBV6-2 or TRBV6-3; D is possibly TRBD2 (6 bases). CDR3 size: 17 residues. Germline lookup yields CDR1 MNHEY and CDR2 SVGEGT. The V gene lost 0 bases and the J gene lost 6 bases, with 18 bases spanning the gap. The CDR3, as DNA: TGTGCCAGCAGTTACTCGATAAACGGGAGAAGTCTCAATGAGCAGTTCTTC. It translates to CASSYSINGRSLNEQFF.

The V and J genes are TRBV18 and TRBJ1-1; D not resolved. The ends were cut back, 3 bases at V and 1 base at J, with 6 bases in the middle. The CDR3 runs to 13 residues. Looked up from germline, CDR1 is KGHSH and CDR2 is LQKENI. CDR3 bases: TGTGCCAGCTCACCGTCGGGGAACACTGAAGCTTTCTTT. Its translation is CASSPSGNTEAFF.